These 24 T cell receptor beta chains were sequenced from one sample in a study of blood T cells in healthy people across ages. A J-beta primer mix and a sample-barcoded 5' primer were used in a second PCR of roughly 6 to 11 cycles. TCRdb passed the 5' RACE reads through MiXCR, listing each CDR3 protein once. The table shows roughly 790,000 distinct CDR3 sequences, with 43% occurring only once. Sequenced sample: blood. Receptor source: a woman aged 55-69 years in good health.

This clonotype is a singleton in its sample. The rearrangement links TRBV3-1 to TRBJ2-1; possible D gene TRBD2, 6 bases. In germline, CDR1 is LGHDT, CDR2 YNNKEL (reference sequence). The CDR3 is made up of 16 amino acids. Deletions cut 0 bases from V and 4 bases from J, with 13 bases between. The CDR3 sequence: CASSQEGTGRYNEQFF. CDR3 DNA sequence: TGTGCCAGCAGCCAAGAAGGGACTGGAAGGTACAATGAGCAGTTCTTC.

This chain links TRBV20-1 with TRBJ2-1; 12 nucleotides match TRBD2. Per the germline V gene, CDR1 is DFQATT and CDR2 is SNEGSKA (reference sequence). The CDR3 length is 19 residues. V dropped 5 bases and J dropped 7; count of bases not matched to a gene: 21. CDR3 sequence reads: CSAPPRPISLAGGRNEQFF. The CDR3 bases are TGCAGTGCTCCTCCCCGTCCTATATCACTAGCGGGAGGTAGGAATGAGCAGTTCTTC.

This clonotype occurred a few times. The chain has TRBV29-1 and TRBJ1-1; D uncertain. Trimming shortened V by 5 bases and J by 7 bases, and 14 bases separated the two germline ends. This CDR3 is built from 12 residues. Germline lookup yields CDR1 SQVTM and CDR2 ANQGSEA. CDR3 residues: CSVSLTRHEAFF. CDR3 in DNA: TGCAGCGTTTCACTTACCCGGCATGAAGCTTTCTTT.

In its sample, this clonotype was seen a few times. The chain is built from TRBV7-2 and TRBJ1-2; perhaps TRBD1 as D (6 bases). Germline CDR1 SGHTA, CDR2 FQGNSA. There are 13 residues in the CDR3. Between the trimmed V and J ends, which lost 8 bases and 5 bases, there was a span of 15 bases. CDR3 amino acids: CASREQGGYGYTF. DNA for the CDR3: TGTGCCAGCCGAGAACAGGGAGGGTATGGCTACACCTTC.

This clonotype was observed a few times. This chain uses TRBV7-8 with TRBJ1-1; possible D gene TRBD1, 6 bases. The CDR3 length is 14 residues. V gave up 4 bases and J gave up 1 base, with 10 bases separating them. Germline V gives CDR1 SGHVS, CDR2 FQNEAQ. Here the CDR3 reads CASSSNRENTEAFF. DNA for the CDR3: TGTGCCAGCAGCTCTAACAGGGAGAACACTGAAGCTTTCTTT.

This chain links TRBV27 with TRBJ2-3, with 8 bases lining up with TRBD1. Germline CDR1 reads MNHEY; CDR2 reads SMNVEV (reference sequence). With 2 bases clipped from V and 0 bases from J, the junction kept 4 bases outside the gene matches. There are 16 residues in the CDR3. The CDR3 here is CASSLGTGSSTDTQYF. The CDR3 DNA reads TGTGCCAGCAGTTTAGGGACAGGATCTAGCACAGATACGCAGTATTTT.

This clonotype was detected many times. The chain joins TRBV6-2 or TRBV6-3 to TRBJ2-4, with 10 bases aligning to TRBD1. The germline CDR1 and CDR2 sequences are MNHEY and SVGEGT. This CDR3 has 20 residues. J gave up 1 base and V 0 bases, and 12 bases lay outside the gene matches. CDR3 in DNA: TGTGCCAGCAGTTACTCGATACGGGACAGGGGACCATGGGCCAAAAACATTCAGTACTTC. As protein: CASSYSIRDRGPWAKNIQYF.

This clonotype showed up just a few times. This chain joins TRBV4-2 and TRBJ2-1; 11 bases line up with TRBD2. The CDR3 extends over 17 amino acids. V was clipped by 0 bases and J by 7 bases; unmatched bases: 8. Germline assignment: CDR1 LGHNA and CDR2 YNFKEQ. CDR3 sequence reads: CASSQDLPSGGRNEQFF. The CDR3 DNA reads TGTGCCAGCAGCCAAGATCTCCCTAGCGGGGGGAGAAATGAGCAGTTCTTC.

The chain carries TRBV27 and TRBJ2-7; D perhaps matches TRBD1 (6 bases). The length of the CDR3 is 13 residues. Germline V lookup: CDR1 MNHEY, CDR2 SMNVEV (reference sequence). The germline V and J ends were trimmed by 10 bases and 0 bases, with 13 bases remaining between them. The CDR3 protein is CANTQGGSYEQYF. DNA of the CDR3: TGTGCCAACACCCAAGGGGGCTCCTACGAGCAGTACTTC.

The rearrangement uses TRBV15 and TRBJ1-5; the D is unclear. Germline CDR1 and CDR2: LNHNV and YYDKDF (reference sequence). V lost 0 bases and J 2 bases, leaving 5 bases between the germline ends. CDR3 length equals 14 residues. Here the CDR3 reads CATSRDKGNQPQHF. The CDR3 nucleotides read TGTGCCACCAGCAGAGATAAAGGCAATCAGCCCCAGCATTTT. Using reference TRBV15 and TRBJ1-5 for the parts outside the CDR3, the full variable domain is DAMVIQNPRYQVTQFGKPVTLSCSQTLNHNVMYWYQQKSSQAPKLLFHYYDKDFNNEADTPDNFQSRRPNTSFCFLDIRSPGLGDTAMYLCATSRDKGNQPQHFGDGTRLSIL.

There are a few counts of this clonotype. This chain connects TRBV24-1 to TRBJ1-5; TRBD1 might be the D (5 bases). V lost 4 bases and J lost 5, with 11 bases in between. Germline CDR1 and CDR2: KGHDR and SFDVKD. The CDR3 covers 14 residues. As DNA, the CDR3 is TGTGCCACCAGTGACTCGGGGCATGATCAGCCCCAGCATTTT. Translation: CATSDSGHDQPQHF.

V gene TRBV3-1 combines with J gene TRBJ1-1, with D uncertain. Deletions cut 0 bases from V and 9 bases from J, with 11 bases between. The CDR3 runs 13 residues. From germline, CDR1 is LGHDT and CDR2 YNNKEL (reference sequence). CDR3 amino acids: CASSQDSGIKAFF. Here the CDR3 DNA reads TGTGCCAGCAGCCAAGATTCGGGCATCAAAGCTTTCTTT.

This clonotype has a single count. The genes are TRBV11-2 and TRBJ1-6; 7 bases agree with TRBD1. V lost 3 bases, J lost 7 bases, and 12 bases stayed unmatched. The germline CDR1 and CDR2 sequences are SGHAT and FQNNGV. The CDR3 is 17 residues long. The CDR3 DNA reads TGTGCCAGCAGCTTCGGGAGTGGCGGGACAGAAAATTCACCCCTCCACTTT. It yields the protein CASSFGSGGTENSPLHF.

V and J are TRBV28 and TRBJ2-6; no clear D gene. The CDR3 spans 15 residues. From germline, CDR1 is MDHEN and CDR2 SYDVKM. Trimming removed 1 base at V and 2 bases at J, with 6 bases between. In DNA form, the CDR3 reads TGTGCCAGCAGTTTATCCACCCCTGGGGCCAACGTCCTGACTTTC. Its protein is CASSLSTPGANVLTF.

This chain joins TRBV7-8 and TRBJ1-1, with D unresolved. This CDR3 is 15 amino acids long. V dropped 0 bases and J dropped 1 base, with 9 bases sitting between them. CDR1 SGHVS and CDR2 FQNEAQ come from the germline V gene. DNA of the CDR3: TGTGCCAGCAGCTTAGCCCCCGCCGAGAACACTGAAGCTTTCTTT. Protein product: CASSLAPAENTEAFF.

This clonotype has only a few counts. The CDR3 reads CASRGVDYNSPLHF. As DNA, the CDR3 is TGTGCCAGCAGGGGTGTAGATTATAATTCACCCCTCCACTTT. The gene calls are TRBV27 and TRBJ1-6; no clear D gene. This CDR3 has 14 amino acids. Germline V gene data show CDR1 as MNHEY and CDR2 as SMNVEV (reference sequence). V was trimmed by 6 bases and J by 4 bases, leaving 10 bases between them.

This rearrangement joins TRBV12-3 or TRBV12-4 to TRBJ2-3, with a tentative D call TRBD1 (5 bases). V was trimmed by 5 bases and J by 0 bases, leaving 18 bases between them. This CDR3 has 17 residues. The CDR3 DNA follows: TGTGCCAGCAGTCCCCCCTCAAAGGGGTGGAGCACAGATACGCAGTATTTT. This codes for CASSPPSKGWSTDTQYF.

Regarding this clonotype: With a much larger clone just one base away, this may be a read error. The rearrangement uses TRBV9 and TRBJ1-2; maybe TRBD1 (5 bases). Germline-derived CDR1 and CDR2 are SGDLS and YYNGEE. V lost 4 bases and J 6 bases, leaving 25 bases between the germline ends. The CDR3 totals 17 residues. Here the CDR3 DNA reads TGTGCCAGCAGCACCGGGACGGGCAGCCGAAAACGAGATGGCTACACCTTC. As protein: CASSTGTGSRKRDGYTF.

The chain carries TRBV20-1 and TRBJ2-6, with 13 positions matching TRBD2. The CDR3 spans 19 residues. Germline assignment: CDR1 DFQATT and CDR2 SNEGSKA (reference sequence). After removal of 3 bases from V and 4 bases from J, the junction contained 12 bases not matched to a gene. This chain's CDR3 is CSARLPPTSGGSGANVLTF. The CDR3 DNA reads as TGCAGTGCTAGGTTGCCCCCGACTAGCGGGGGGTCGGGGGCCAACGTCCTGACTTTC.

The chain recombines TRBV20-1 with TRBJ1-2; 7 bases map to TRBD1. The germline gives CDR1 DFQATT, CDR2 SNEGSKA (reference sequence). This CDR3 has 15 amino acids. Trimming took 5 bases from V and 4 from J; bases not matched to a gene: 13. The CDR3 DNA reads as TGCAGTGCTGCTCCTGGGACAGAGCCTTTCTATGGCTACACCTTC. It is translated as CSAAPGTEPFYGYTF.

This clonotype has just a few counts. V and J are TRBV11-3 and TRBJ2-5; possibly TRBD1 or TRBD2 for D (5 bases each). With 1 base removed from V and 4 bases from J, the gap between germline ends came to 13 bases. The CDR3 sequence is 15 residues long. The germline gives CDR1 SGHNT, CDR2 YENEEA. CDR3 sequence reads: CASSLAVGPLETQYF. The CDR3 coding sequence is TGTGCCAGCAGCTTAGCGGTGGGACCACTAGAGACCCAGTACTTC.

This clonotype has a handful of counts. In DNA form, the CDR3 reads TGTGCCATCAGTGAGTCGGACAGGGGGGGAGAGACCCAGTACTTC. As protein: CAISESDRGGETQYF. The genes are TRBV10-3 and TRBJ2-5; TRBD1 matches at 10 bases. Germline V lookup: CDR1 ENHRY, CDR2 SYGVKD. There are 15 residues in the CDR3. After removal of 0 bases from V and 4 bases from J, the junction contained 2 bases not matched to a gene.

The V gene is TRBV20-1, the J gene TRBJ2-3; possibly TRBD1 or TRBD2 for D (6 bases each). The CDR3 consists of 16 residues. Germline CDR1 DFQATT, CDR2 SNEGSKA (reference sequence). V lost 2 bases, J lost 2 bases, and 17 bases lay in between. This CDR3 reads CSARRRGAGNTDTQYF. In DNA form, the CDR3 reads TGCAGTGCTAGACGTAGGGGGGCAGGGAACACAGATACGCAGTATTTT.

This sequence joins TRBV12-3 or TRBV12-4 and TRBJ1-2; TRBD1 might be the D (5 bases). This CDR3 has 15 amino acids. Deletions cut 5 bases from V and 4 bases from J, with 17 bases between. The CDR3 spells CASSTLAGGSYGYTF. For the CDR3, the DNA is TGTGCCAGCAGTACCCTCGCCGGGGGGTCCTATGGCTACACCTTC.